Shown below are 20 T cell receptor beta chains from a single sample sequenced in a study of T cells in Graves' hyperthyroidism and ophthalmopathy. Amplified regions were TCR beta CDR3 sequences from RNA transcripts. HTBI primers were used for first-round RT-PCR of the TCR CDR3. MiXCR was run by TCRdb on the multiplex PCR reads, yielding one entry per CDR3 protein. The sample lists about 520,000 distinct CDR3 sequences; about 24% were seen once. The specimen sequenced was blood. The receptors originated from a woman in her twenties or thirties with Graves' ophthalmopathy.

This clonotype showed up many times. The CDR3 loop is CASRRRDDEQYF. DNA for the CDR3: TGTGCCAGCAGGAGAAGAGATGACGAGCAGTACTTC. The V call is TRBV6-1, the J call TRBJ2-7; D is ambiguous. Trimming took off 6 bases at V and 5 bases at J, with 11 bases between the two ends. In germline, CDR1 is MNHNS, CDR2 SASEGT. The length of the CDR3 is 12 residues.

This clonotype has at least ten counts. CDR3 nucleotides: TGCGCCAGCAGCTTAAGGACAGGGGGCTTCAATCGGGCTAACTATGGCTACACCTTC. Translating it yields CASSLRTGGFNRANYGYTF. The chain joins TRBV5-1 to TRBJ1-2; 11 nucleotides line up with TRBD1. J gave up 0 bases and V 2 bases, and 12 bases lay outside the gene matches. Per germline, CDR1 SGHRS and CDR2 YFSETQ. The CDR3 consists of 19 residues.

This clonotype was counted between two and nine times. The CDR3 sequence: CASSLLQEHYEQYF. Written as DNA, the CDR3 is TGCGCCAGCAGCTTGCTCCAAGAGCACTACGAGCAGTACTTC. J is TRBJ2-7 and V is TRBV5-1; D gene uncertain. Trimming shortened V by 1 base and J by 3 bases, and 11 bases separated the two germline ends. This CDR3 is built from 14 residues. Looked up from germline, CDR1 is SGHRS and CDR2 is YFSETQ.

This clonotype was recorded many times. The chain links TRBV6-5 to TRBJ1-6; D perhaps matches TRBD1 (5 bases). Trimming removed 0 bases at V and 10 bases at J, with 13 bases between. The CDR3 is made up of 15 amino acids. From germline, CDR1 is MNHEY and CDR2 SVGAGI. DNA for the CDR3: TGTGCCAGCAGTTACTCGGGGAGGGACGGCTCACCCCTCCACTTT. It yields the protein CASSYSGRDGSPLHF.

The J gene is TRBJ2-2, the V gene TRBV6-1; weak D call: TRBD1 (5 bases). V shed 6 bases and J shed 0 bases, with 11 bases lying between them. In germline, CDR1 is MNHNS, CDR2 SASEGT. This CDR3 has 15 amino acids. CDR3 amino acids: CASRSDRPNTGELFF. CDR3 DNA sequence: TGTGCCAGCAGATCTGACAGACCGAACACCGGGGAGCTGTTTTTT.

This clonotype was found many times. The chain couples TRBV5-1 to TRBJ1-2; D not certain. Trimming took off 0 bases at V and 2 bases at J, with 8 bases between the two ends. This CDR3 is built from 14 residues. Germline V gene lookup returns CDR1 SGHRS and CDR2 YFSETQ. This CDR3 is CASSLDSANYGYTF. The CDR3 DNA reads as TGCGCCAGCAGCTTGGACAGCGCAAACTATGGCTACACCTTC.

This clonotype was seen many times. The chain links TRBV14 to TRBJ2-7; D might be TRBD1 (5 bases). V lost 4 bases to trimming and J lost 3 bases, with 16 bases between them. This CDR3 has 15 amino acids. The V gene's germline CDR1 is SGHDN and CDR2 FVKESK. The CDR3, as DNA: TGTGCCAGCAGCCTCGCAAGACAGTTTTTCTACGAGCAGTACTTC. Protein product: CASSLARQFFYEQYF.

The chain couples TRBV7-8 to TRBJ1-3; no reliable D call. V gave up 4 bases and J gave up 2 bases, with 12 bases separating them. The CDR3 totals 15 residues. Looked up from germline, CDR1 is SGHVS and CDR2 is FQNEAQ. As DNA, the CDR3 is TGTGCCAGCAGCTCTCAGGTTACCACTGGAAACACCATATATTTT. The encoded protein is CASSSQVTTGNTIYF.

Turning to this clonotype: A read error may explain this, as a much larger clone is one base away. This chain links TRBV7-9 with TRBJ1-1; no clear D gene. The V gene's germline CDR1 is SEHNR and CDR2 FQNEAQ (reference sequence). This CDR3 region has 14 residues. In DNA form, the CDR3 reads TGTTCCAGCAGGTTAGACAACGGAAACACTGAAGCTTTCTTT. This sequence encodes CSSRLDNGNTEAFF.

This clonotype appeared a single time. The chain is built from TRBV15 and TRBJ1-5; D gene ambiguous. The CDR3 has 15 residues. CDR1 is LNHNV and CDR2 is YYDKDF in the germline V gene (reference sequence). V dropped 4 bases and J dropped 7 bases, with 17 bases sitting between them. The CDR3 sequence: CATSNHRELDQPQHF. In nucleotides, the CDR3 is TGTGCCACCAGCAACCACCGGGAGCTCGACCAGCCCCAGCATTTT.

This clonotype occurred many times. V and J are TRBV5-1 and TRBJ1-2; D call uncertain. CDR1 and CDR2 from the germline V gene are SGHRS and YFSETQ. V dropped 5 bases and J dropped 0 bases, with 14 bases sitting between them. This CDR3 has 15 amino acids. This CDR3 is CASRPGVGANYGYTF. Here the CDR3 DNA reads TGCGCCAGCAGACCGGGCGTCGGGGCTAACTATGGCTACACCTTC.

This clonotype was picked up many times. The rearrangement joins TRBV28 to TRBJ1-1; no firm D call. Trimming stripped 0 bases from V and 2 bases from J, with 4 bases between. Per the germline V gene, CDR1 is MDHEN and CDR2 is SYDVKM. This CDR3 comprises 13 residues. The CDR3 loop is CASSLWDNTEAFF. For the CDR3, the DNA is TGTGCCAGCAGTTTATGGGATAACACTGAAGCTTTCTTT.

This clonotype was observed at least ten times. V is TRBV28 and J is TRBJ1-1; 7 bases fit TRBD1. The CDR3 sequence is 12 residues long. With V trimmed by 6 bases and J by 12 bases, 10 bases remained unmatched. Germline V gene lookup returns CDR1 MDHEN and CDR2 SYDVKM. CDR3 coding DNA: TGTGCCAGCAGCCCCGTAGGGACAGAACCTTTCTTT. Its protein product is CASSPVGTEPFF.

The table lists this clonotype with many counts. The chain carries TRBV20-1 and TRBJ2-2; the match to TRBD2 covers 8 bases. V shed 1 base, J shed 4 bases, and the junction held 2 bases outside the gene matches. The CDR3 contains 14 residues. Germline assignment: CDR1 DFQATT and CDR2 SNEGSKA (reference sequence). CDR3 in amino acids: CSARGLAGTGELFF. The CDR3 bases are TGCAGTGCTAGAGGGCTAGCGGGCACCGGGGAGCTGTTTTTT.

This clonotype was seen many times. The chain uses TRBV2 and TRBJ2-5; 14 bases align to TRBD2. In germline, CDR1 is SNHLY, CDR2 FYNNEI. There are 15 residues in the CDR3. The V and J ends lost 5 bases and 5 bases, in that order; junction bases with no gene match: 4. CDR3 protein: CASSRLAGGRETQYF. In DNA, the CDR3 is TGTGCCAGCAGTAGACTAGCGGGGGGGCGGGAGACCCAGTACTTC. The complete variable domain, with remaining parts taken from reference TRBV2 and TRBJ2-5, reads EPEVTQTPSHQVTQMGQEVILRCVPISNHLYFYWYRQILGQKVEFLVSFYNNEISEKSEIFDDQFSVERPDGSNFTLKIRSTKLEDSAMYFCASSRLAGGRETQYFGPGTRLLVL.

The gene calls are TRBV28 and TRBJ2-7; maybe TRBD1 (5 bases). V lost 5 bases and J lost 5, with 16 bases in between. Germline V gene sequence: CDR1 MDHEN, CDR2 SYDVKM. This CDR3 is built from 14 residues. The DNA for the CDR3 is TGTGCCAGCAGTCAGGGTGGGATCGCCCACGAGCAGTACTTC. It yields the protein CASSQGGIAHEQYF.

As for this clonotype: A much larger clone differs by one base, so this may be a read error. The rearrangement uses TRBV18 and TRBJ1-1, with 7 bases matching TRBD1. V lost 3 bases to trimming and J lost 0 bases; unmatched junction nucleotides: 4. The CDR3 contains 15 residues. Germline V gene sequence: CDR1 KGHSH, CDR2 LQKENI. Written as DNA, the CDR3 is TGTGCCAGCTCACCCATAGGACAGGTGAACACTGAAGCTTTCTTT. Encoded protein: CASSPIGQVNTEAFF.

This clonotype turned up a few times. This chain uses TRBV5-1 with TRBJ1-2; no clear D gene. Germline loops: CDR1 SGHRS, CDR2 YFSETQ. The germline V and J ends were trimmed by 3 bases and 4 bases, with 10 bases remaining between them. The CDR3 length is 13 residues. CDR3 loop: CASSWTTPYGYTF. The CDR3 DNA reads TGCGCCAGCAGCTGGACCACTCCCTATGGCTACACCTTC.

This clonotype was recorded many times. J is TRBJ1-5 and V is TRBV6-1, with TRBD1 matching 7 bases. Per germline, CDR1 MNHNS and CDR2 SASEGT. This CDR3 has 15 amino acids. The V and J ends lost 6 bases and 5 bases, in that order; junction bases with no gene match: 10. The CDR3 is CASRPGQNTDQPQHF. The CDR3 DNA sequence: TGTGCCAGCAGACCGGGACAGAACACCGATCAGCCCCAGCATTTT.

This clonotype was seen a single time. This chain uses TRBV7-9 with TRBJ1-1; D perhaps matches TRBD1 (5 bases). V lost 8 bases and J 5 bases, leaving 9 bases between the germline ends. Germline CDR1 is SEHNR and CDR2 is FQNEAQ (reference sequence). CDR3 length equals 11 residues. Written as DNA, the CDR3 is TGTGCCAGCGTGGGGGGGACTGAAGCTTTCTTT. It is translated as CASVGGTEAFF.